Listed here is a single T cell receptor beta chain. No antigen is known for it. Within one base of it there is no much larger clone, and no base qualities were kept. Receptors were amplified or captured by the immunoSEQ multiplex PCR assay. For the multiplex PCR, a mixture combining 60 forward primers for TCR Vbeta segments and 13 reverse primers for TCR Jbeta segments was used. Amplification of the CDR3 region of rearranged TCR beta genes was performed with a multiplex PCR assay on genomic DNA. Amplified TCR beta libraries were sequenced as 87-base-pair reads on the Illumina HiSeq System. From the authors' description of their analysis: A later analysis tallied about 77 million unique TCR beta chains across the 666 repertoires, and around 12 million of those chains were shared by two or more donors. Raw reads were error-corrected and collapsed into unique sequences with a nearest-neighbor algorithm that merged closely related sequences to remove PCR and sequencing errors. V, D and J gene segments were assigned by aligning CDR3 sequences to IMGT reference sequences. For a sequence to be retained, a match of at least six nucleotides was required to both a V gene segment and a J gene segment. A rearrangement was called productive if the CDR3 had no stop codons and remained in frame with V and J, and every other rearrangement was called non-productive. Following IMGT convention, CDR3 was defined as the stretch from the second conserved V-encoded cysteine to the conserved J-encoded phenylalanine. Sequences without an unambiguous match to a single V gene segment were excluded from the earlier analysis of about 600 of the donors. In an earlier analysis of more than 500 of the donors, a V segment was called functional when productive rearrangements were above 56.7%, and segregating when the standard deviation between donors exceeded 5%. A statistical classification framework was built to diagnose cytomegalovirus status from the catalog of TCR beta chain sequences. In a later analysis, TCR nucleotide sequences were compared against IMGT/GENE-DB human TR gene sequences so that V and J genes could be assigned. The TCRdist pipeline was used in a later analysis to assign CDR3 sequences and most-parsimonious VDJ recombination scenarios. In a later analysis, each TCR beta chain was defined by its CDR3 amino acid sequence together with its V-gene family, and reads lacking a unique V-gene family were excluded. A later analysis removed several hundred highly shared, low-generation-probability nucleotide sequences to deal with suspected cross-contamination and a sequencing artifact. A later analysis calculated a clonal expansion index for each public chain from normalized within-repertoire ranks of inferred template counts. In a later analysis, generation probabilities were computed using a VDJ recombination model fitted to out-of-frame rearrangements, and the results were checked against IGoR. Hypergeometric tests were used in a later analysis to score TCR-TCR, TCR-HLA and TCR-CMV co-occurrence, with a repertoire-size bias correction applied to the TCR pairs. In a later analysis, false discovery rates were estimated by permuting HLA or CMV assignments 20 times. In a later analysis, co-occurring TCRs were grouped using DBSCAN, with TCRdist sequence similarity added in when clustering inside HLA-allele-positive subsets. Co-occurrence clustering excluded repertoires with fewer than 30,000 or more than 120,000 public chains, plus five with anomalous nucleotide sharing. In its TCRdb copy, this immuneACCESS table keeps in-frame sequences only and misses some clones. Where compared with another copy, unresolved V genes explain less than half of these, and the others have no known cause. The V and J calls and the clone size are those of that table, but D and trimming were determined from the DNA. The sample table records roughly 140,000 clones; roughly 82% of these occur just once. The ten largest account for 5.5% to 6% of the sample.

The cohort was made up of 650 to 700 healthy bone marrow donors. At the time of sampling, every cohort member was nominally healthy, though immune exposures that went unrecorded were likely present. The donor was CMV seropositive and belonged to the group of 250 to 300 seropositive cohort members. Each donor provided a peripheral blood sample, and peripheral blood mononuclear cells were used for TCR beta sequencing. Genomic DNA extraction from the blood cell samples was performed with the Qiagen DNeasy Blood Extraction Kit. The junction carries 16 bases between V and J, which are trimmed by 4 bases and 0 bases respectively. From a lookup of the germline V gene, CDR1 and CDR2 are SGDLS and YYNGEE. CDR3 length: 16 amino acids, cysteine to phenylalanine. The retained sequence is limited to the CDR3, 48 bases, with the frame set at the first base. These data belong to a study of cytomegalovirus exposure and HLA in healthy donors (dated by TCRdb to 2016 to 2017). Regarding the study in general: In an earlier analysis of several hundred of the donors, 250 to 350 Gb of sequence data and 90 million to 130 million unique TCR beta sequences from roughly 180 million T cells were reported. Roughly 310 gigabases of sequencing data and roughly 90 million unique TCR sequences were included in an early release covering about 620 HLA-typed donors. Of the 350 to 450 genotyped donors, 81% were placed in the genetic ancestry cluster associated with self-reported Caucasian donors. The study was designed to test whether signatures of past pathogen exposure could be identified by cataloging public T cell receptors. The study used immunosequencing to profile the T cell repertoires of hundreds of subjects and linked those repertoires to cytomegalovirus serostatus. Along with the roughly 710-subject first cohort, a separate validation cohort of roughly 110 different subjects was used. The study combined high-throughput TCR immunosequencing, statistical association of individual TCRs with disease status, and machine learning to predict cytomegalovirus infection status. To study patterns of TCR occurrence, a later analysis re-analyzed previously published TCR beta repertoires from around 700 donors and added high-resolution HLA genotyping. In the later analysis, no new phenotypic data were used to find candidate immune exposures; instead, reliance was placed on TCR beta sequences and their occurrence across donors. To decide whether each TCR beta V gene segment behaved as functional or pseudogenic, an earlier analysis of approximately 600 of the donors relied on high-throughput TCR beta sequencing. Donor age, sex, ethnicity and CMV serostatus were collected together with the repertoire data. Genome-wide SNP genotypes for about 55% of the roughly 670 donors were used in a later genetic analysis, which treated that subset as a discovery cohort. Every repertoire in the discovery cohort had been generated on one and the same sequencing platform. HLA typing included class I and class II loci at four-digit resolution. The number of donors typed differed by locus, with 629-630 for A, B, C, DRB1 and DQB1, roughly 520 for DQA1, 600 to 610 for DPA1, and over 400 for DPB1. Roughly 5 DR-DQ haplotypes were treated as single units for association and clustering because of strong linkage in the cohort. Across 398 genotyped donors of the cohort, an average of approximately 240,000 unique TCR beta nucleotide sequences per donor were sequenced, and roughly a sixth of those sequences were non-productive. Results and caveats for the whole study, not just this receptor: A later genetic analysis associated a missense DCLRE1C variant with V-gene and J-gene trimming of TCR beta chains, and an independent cohort replicated the association. The 87-base-pair reads could not distinguish some IMGT-functional V segments, including TRBV6-2 and TRBV6-3, so those segments were excluded. In a later analysis, most CMV-associated TCR beta chains were found to appear HLA-restricted, with HLA associations seemingly driven largely by CMV exposure. When HLA alleles, especially DR and DQ, strongly co-occurred, TCR associations were difficult to assign to individual alleles. In the study, around 160 TCR beta chains were listed as associated with cytomegalovirus. The authors suggested that the approach could potentially be generalized to other disease states and immunological phenotypes. Over 15 rarely observed V segments, including chromosome 9 orphons, were excluded from the earlier analysis of about 610 of the donors because counts were too low. A group of highly shared sequence variants was considered likely to be a technical artifact of the sequencing pipeline. A further reported finding was that TCR beta sequences accurately predicted the HLA-A and HLA-B alleles for most subjects in the first cohort. Most TCR sequences were observed very rarely across donors, whereas some public TCRs were present in many individuals. The cohort was sequenced for TCR beta chains only, and without alpha or paired-chain data the features that could be detected were limited. According to a later analysis, TCR association rates differed among HLA loci, with DRB1 alleles showing the most associated TCRs and HLA-C alleles showing the fewest. Because some donors lacked HLA typing at each locus, the association tests relied only on the typed subset. Linkage disequilibrium might explain the correlated functional status among segregating V segments, but an unknown experimental factor could not be excluded. Broadly in line with IMGT annotations, most TCR beta V segments showed up in productive rearrangements about 87% or about 30% of the time in an earlier analysis of under 700 of the donors. At a false discovery rate of 0.05, a later analysis linked some 18,000 TCR beta sequences to specific HLA alleles. Roughly uniform sequencing depth across donors was assumed in presence/absence analyses, although this assumption may not hold. The only immune exposure information available for the cohort was CMV serostatus. In a later analysis, HLA-associated TCR beta chains showed more clonal expansion and lower generation probabilities than non-associated chains that were equally common. In vitro tests confirmed that a few of the cytomegalovirus-associated TCR beta chains recognize cytomegalovirus antigens. According to a later genetic analysis, donors in an Asian-associated ancestry cluster had fewer N-insertions in productive TCRs than the roughly 700-donor mean. In both the original and validation cohorts, the classifier was reported to diagnose cytomegalovirus status with high specificity and sensitivity. According to a later analysis, parvovirus B19, influenza, CMV and Epstein-Barr virus appeared linked to several top co-occurrence clusters.

The clonotype comes from a man aged 30 to 45 in good health and CMV-seropositive. The sequence is built from TRBV9 and TRBJ1-1, with no D gene named confidently. Sequenced material: PBMCs. The encoded CDR3 is CASSPHLGRVNTEAFF. In nucleotide form, the sequence is TGTGCCAGCAGCCCCCACCTTGGGCGAGTGAACACTGAAGCTTTCTTT.